Listed here are 18 T cell receptor beta chains from one sample, sequenced in a study of blood T cell repertoires in COVID-19. The table came from immunoSEQ multiplex PCR; TCRdb's copy has only in-frame clones and leaves some out. The table includes some 400,000 clones, 87% detected once. The sequenced sample consisted of peripheral blood. The receptors here all came from a woman in her 30s with COVID-19, enrolled during active disease.

The CDR3 nucleotides read TGTGCCAGCAGCTTAGAAGGGGGCGGAAAGACCCAGTACTTC. Protein sequence: CASSLEGGGKTQYF. The chain carries TRBV7-2 and TRBJ2-5; 7 positions match TRBD1. The CDR3 consists of 14 residues. The junction had 5 bases not matched to a gene; V was cut back by 1 base and J by 6 bases. Germline assignment: CDR1 SGHTA and CDR2 FQGNSA.

The chain has TRBV7-2 and TRBJ2-7; 8 bases agree with TRBD2. Looked up from germline, CDR1 is SGHTA and CDR2 is FQGNSA. The CDR3 has 15 residues. With 2 bases clipped from V and 0 bases from J, the junction kept 3 bases outside the gene matches. The CDR3 loop reads CASSLNSGGSYEQYF. CDR3 DNA sequence: TGTGCCAGCAGCTTAAACAGCGGGGGCTCCTACGAGCAGTACTTC.

The chain links TRBV30 to TRBJ2-1; the D gene is possibly TRBD1 (6 bases). Per germline, CDR1 GTSNPN and CDR2 SVGIG (reference sequence). Trimming removed 6 bases from V and 7 bases from J, with 10 bases in between. This CDR3 is 11 amino acids long. CDR3 nucleotides: TGTGCCTGTTCCACAGGGAATGAGCAGTTCTTC. This gives the protein CACSTGNEQFF.

The chain carries TRBV12-3 or TRBV12-4 and TRBJ2-5, with TRBD1 matching over 9 bases. The CDR3 extends over 12 amino acids. Germline trimming cut 6 bases from V and 5 bases from J; bases unmatched to any gene: 1. This chain's CDR3 is CASRQGAETQYF. In DNA, the CDR3 is TGTGCCAGCAGACAGGGGGCCGAGACCCAGTACTTC.

The chain combines TRBV7-2 with TRBJ2-7, with D maybe TRBD2 (5 bases). The CDR3 totals 12 residues. Germline assignment: CDR1 SGHTA and CDR2 FQGNSA. The V and J ends lost 5 bases and 2 bases respectively, with 7 bases between them. The CDR3 reads CASSPGTYEQYF. CDR3 nucleotide sequence: TGTGCCAGCAGCCCCGGGACCTACGAGCAGTACTTC.

The chain uses TRBV11-2 and TRBJ2-1, with a tentative D call TRBD2 (6 bases). V was clipped by 5 bases and J by 2 bases, with 10 bases between them. The CDR3 consists of 14 residues. Germline V gene data show CDR1 as SGHAT and CDR2 as FQNNGV. CDR3: CASSLRRAYNEQFF. The CDR3 DNA sequence: TGTGCCAGCAGCCTGCGGAGGGCCTACAATGAGCAGTTCTTC.

CDR3: CASSLFGQAHYTF. The CDR3 coding sequence is TGTGCCAGCAGTTTATTCGGTCAGGCTCACTACACCTTC. This chain uses TRBV12-3 or TRBV12-4 with TRBJ1-2; D is undetermined. The CDR3 sequence is 13 residues long. V was clipped by 2 bases and J by 10 bases, with 14 bases between them.

This chain connects TRBV5-1 to TRBJ1-3; 8 positions agree with TRBD1. The germline gives CDR1 SGHRS, CDR2 YFSETQ. Unmatched junction bases numbered 1, after V lost 1 base and J lost 7 bases. This CDR3 has 13 residues. The CDR3 protein is CASSLRQGNTIYF. The CDR3 DNA follows: TGCGCCAGCAGCTTGCGACAGGGGAACACCATATATTTT. Looking up the rest from reference TRBV5-1 and TRBJ1-3 gives the full variable domain: KAGVTQTPRYLIKTRGQQVTLSCSPISGHRSVSWYQQTPGQGLQFLFEYFSETQRNKGNFPGRFSGRQFSNSRSEMNVSTLELGDSALYLCASSLRQGNTIYFGEGSWLTVV.

V and J are TRBV29-1 and TRBJ1-2; the match to TRBD1 covers 8 bases. The length of the CDR3 is 13 residues. CDR1 and CDR2 from the germline V gene are SQVTM and ANQGSEA. V lost 6 bases, J lost 2 bases, and 5 bases stayed unmatched. CDR3 in amino acids: CSVGTGTNYGYTF. The CDR3 DNA follows: TGCAGCGTCGGGACAGGAACGAACTATGGCTACACCTTC. The full variable domain, completed using reference TRBV29-1 and TRBJ1-2, is SAVISQKPSRDICQRGTSLTIQCQVDSQVTMMFWYRQQPGQSLTLIATANQGSEATYESGFVIDKFPISRPNLTFSTLTVSNMSPEDSSIYLCSVGTGTNYGYTFGSGTRLTVV.

The rearrangement uses TRBV18 and TRBJ2-3, with 13 bases identical to TRBD2. Germline assignment: CDR1 KGHSH and CDR2 LQKENI. This CDR3 comprises 17 residues. V gave up 5 bases and J gave up 3 bases; unmatched junction bases: 8. The chain's CDR3 is CASSVRTSGSRTDTQYF. The CDR3 bases are TGTGCCAGCTCAGTCCGGACTAGCGGGAGTCGTACAGATACGCAGTATTTT.

The chain is built from TRBV28 and TRBJ2-7; 7 bases are shared with TRBD1. Per the germline V gene, CDR1 is MDHEN and CDR2 is SYDVKM. V lost 7 bases to trimming and J lost 2 bases; unmatched junction nucleotides: 11. The length of the CDR3 is 15 residues. This chain's CDR3 is CASTPGAGTAYEQYF. In nucleotides, the CDR3 is TGTGCCAGCACCCCGGGTGCCGGGACAGCCTACGAGCAGTACTTC.

V gene TRBV19 combines with J gene TRBJ1-5; D possibly corresponds to TRBD1 (6 bases). The CDR3 runs 15 residues. Trimming removed 10 bases from V and 1 base from J, with 17 bases in between. CDR1 is LNHDA and CDR2 is SQIVND in the germline V gene (reference sequence). The CDR3 is CATLLRGGSNQPQHF. CDR3 DNA sequence: TGTGCCACCCTCCTGAGGGGGGGAAGCAATCAGCCCCAGCATTTT.

The genes are TRBV6-5 and TRBJ2-2, with a weak D call TRBD2 (5 bases). V was shortened by 5 bases and J by 5 bases, with 12 bases between the two germline ends. CDR3 length: 14 residues. Germline V gene lookup returns CDR1 MNHEY and CDR2 SVGAGI. CDR3 sequence (DNA): TGTGCCAGCAGTCCGGGATCCCTTACCGGGGAGCTGTTTTTT. Encoded protein: CASSPGSLTGELFF.

The rearrangement joins TRBV19 to TRBJ2-3, with TRBD2 matching over 10 bases. This CDR3 contains 16 residues. Losses at the gene ends were 5 bases for V and 7 bases for J; bases not matched to a gene: 12. Germline V lookup: CDR1 LNHDA, CDR2 SQIVND (reference sequence). In nucleotides, the CDR3 is TGTGCCAGTAGTTTTTTACCTAGCGGGAGTCGAAATACGCAGTATTTT. Encoded protein: CASSFLPSGSRNTQYF. The full variable domain, in which reference TRBV19 and TRBJ2-3 provide the parts outside the CDR3, is DGGITQSPKYLFRKEGQNVTLSCEQNLNHDAMYWYRQDPGQGLRLIYYSQIVNDFQKGDIAEGYSVSREKKESFPLTVTSAQKNPTAFYLCASSFLPSGSRNTQYFGPGTRLTVL.

The V call is TRBV5-1, the J call TRBJ2-1; 10 bases line up with TRBD2. The CDR3 is made up of 15 amino acids. CDR1 SGHRS and CDR2 YFSETQ come from the germline V gene. The V gene end was trimmed by 1 base and the J gene end by 12 bases; junction bases not matched to a gene: 10. CDR3 DNA sequence: TGCGCCAGCAGCTTGTCTAGCGGGAGCTCTAACAGGCAGTTCTTC. It encodes CASSLSSGSSNRQFF.

This clone has more than one count but fewer than ten. This sequence joins TRBV7-9 and TRBJ2-7; a possible D gene is TRBD2 (6 bases). In germline, CDR1 is SEHNR, CDR2 FQNEAQ (reference sequence). This CDR3 is built from 14 residues. V was pared by 0 bases and J by 3 bases, with 9 bases between. For the CDR3, the DNA is TGTGCCAGCAGCTTAGCGATGGGAGGCTACGAGCAGTACTTC. Its translation is CASSLAMGGYEQYF. The whole variable domain, remainder taken from reference TRBV7-9 and TRBJ2-7, is DTGVSQNPRHKITKRGQNVTFRCDPISEHNRLYWYRQTLGQGPEFLTYFQNEAQLEKSRLLSDRFSAERPKGSFSTLEIQRTEQGDSAMYLCASSLAMGGYEQYFGPGTRLTVT.

This clone has a handful of counts. This sequence joins TRBV5-5 and TRBJ2-3; 13 nucleotides align to TRBD2. CDR3 length equals 16 residues. Germline CDR1 and CDR2: SGHKS and YYEKEE (reference sequence). Trimming at V came to 4 bases and at J to 7 bases, leaving 9 bases not matched to a gene. The CDR3 here is CASSQRLAGGVNTQYF. DNA of the CDR3: TGTGCCAGCAGCCAAAGACTAGCGGGAGGAGTAAATACGCAGTATTTT.

For this clone: Other nucleotide sequences from this sample produce the same CDR3. CDR3 sequence (DNA): TGTGCCAGCAGTTACTCGAGGAGTAACTATGGCTACACCTTC. Residues: CASSYSRSNYGYTF. The V call is TRBV6-5, the J call TRBJ1-2; D ambiguous. CDR1 is MNHEY, CDR2 SVGAGI, per germline. CDR3 length: 14 amino acids. The germline V and J ends were trimmed by 0 bases and 1 base, with 6 bases remaining between them.